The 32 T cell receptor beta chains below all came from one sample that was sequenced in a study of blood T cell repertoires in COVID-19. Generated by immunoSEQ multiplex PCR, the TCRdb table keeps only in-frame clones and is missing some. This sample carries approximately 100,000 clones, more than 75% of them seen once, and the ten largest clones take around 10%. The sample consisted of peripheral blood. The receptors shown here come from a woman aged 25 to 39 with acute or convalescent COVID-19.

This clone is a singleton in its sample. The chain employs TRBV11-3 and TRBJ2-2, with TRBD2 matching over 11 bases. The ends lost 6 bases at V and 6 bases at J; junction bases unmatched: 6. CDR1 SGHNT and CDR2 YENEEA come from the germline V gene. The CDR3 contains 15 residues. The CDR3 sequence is CASSLAGGLSGELFF. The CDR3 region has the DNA TGTGCCAGCAGTCTAGCGGGGGGATTGTCCGGGGAGCTGTTTTTT.

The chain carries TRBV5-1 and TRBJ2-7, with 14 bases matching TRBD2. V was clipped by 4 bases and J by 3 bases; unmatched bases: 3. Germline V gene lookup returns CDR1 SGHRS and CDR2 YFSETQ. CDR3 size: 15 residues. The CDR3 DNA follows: TGCGCCAGCAGCCGGACTAGCGGGGGGTACTACGAGCAGTACTTC. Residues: CASSRTSGGYYEQYF.

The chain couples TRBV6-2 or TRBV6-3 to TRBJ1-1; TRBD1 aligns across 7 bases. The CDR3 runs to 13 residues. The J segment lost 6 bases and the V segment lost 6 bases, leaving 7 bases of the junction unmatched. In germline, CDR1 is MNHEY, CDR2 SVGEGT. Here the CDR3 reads CASSITTGAEAFF. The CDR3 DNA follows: TGTGCCAGCAGCATCACTACAGGGGCTGAAGCTTTCTTT.

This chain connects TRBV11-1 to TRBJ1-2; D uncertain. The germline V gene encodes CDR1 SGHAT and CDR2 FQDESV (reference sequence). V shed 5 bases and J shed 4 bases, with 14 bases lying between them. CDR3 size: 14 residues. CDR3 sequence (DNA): TGTGCCAGCAGCGAGGGCGCTATGGGCTATGGCTACACCTTC. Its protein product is CASSEGAMGYGYTF.

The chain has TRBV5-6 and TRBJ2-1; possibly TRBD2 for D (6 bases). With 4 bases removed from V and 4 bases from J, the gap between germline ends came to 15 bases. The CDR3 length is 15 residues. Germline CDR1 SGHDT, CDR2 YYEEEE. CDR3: CASSGGDSAYNEQFF. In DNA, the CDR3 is TGTGCCAGCAGCGGTGGGGACTCAGCTTACAATGAGCAGTTCTTC.

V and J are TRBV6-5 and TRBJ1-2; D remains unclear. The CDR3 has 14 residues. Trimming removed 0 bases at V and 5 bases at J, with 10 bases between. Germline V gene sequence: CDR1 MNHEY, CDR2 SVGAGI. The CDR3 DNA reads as TGTGCCAGCAGTTACTCGTTGGCGGCTTATGGCTACACCTTC. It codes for CASSYSLAAYGYTF.

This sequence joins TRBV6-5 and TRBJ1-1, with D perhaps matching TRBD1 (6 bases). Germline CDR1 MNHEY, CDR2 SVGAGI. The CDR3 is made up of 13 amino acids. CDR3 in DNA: TGTGCAGGAAGGGGGGGGACCAACACTGAAGCTTTCTTT. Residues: CAGRGGTNTEAFF.

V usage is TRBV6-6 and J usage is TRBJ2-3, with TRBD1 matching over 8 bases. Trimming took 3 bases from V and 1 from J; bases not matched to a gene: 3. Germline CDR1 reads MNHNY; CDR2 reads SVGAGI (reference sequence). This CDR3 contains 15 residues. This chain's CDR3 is CASSYLGQGTDTQYF. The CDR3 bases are TGTGCCAGCAGTTATCTGGGACAGGGCACAGATACGCAGTATTTT.

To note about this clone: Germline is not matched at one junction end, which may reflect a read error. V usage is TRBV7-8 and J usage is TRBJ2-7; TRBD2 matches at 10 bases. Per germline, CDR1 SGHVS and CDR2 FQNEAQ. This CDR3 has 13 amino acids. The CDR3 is CASSLAGGLAQNF. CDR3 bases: TGTGCCAGCAGCTTAGCGGGGGGACTAGCGCAGAACTTC.

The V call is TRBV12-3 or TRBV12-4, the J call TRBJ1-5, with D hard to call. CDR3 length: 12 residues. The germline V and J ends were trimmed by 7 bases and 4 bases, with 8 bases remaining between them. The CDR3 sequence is CASTIGNQPQHF. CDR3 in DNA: TGTGCCAGCACCATCGGTAATCAGCCCCAGCATTTT.

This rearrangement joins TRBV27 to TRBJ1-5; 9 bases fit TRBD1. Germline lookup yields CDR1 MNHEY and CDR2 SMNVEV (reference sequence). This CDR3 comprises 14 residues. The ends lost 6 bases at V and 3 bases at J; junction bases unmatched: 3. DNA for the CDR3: TGTGCCAGCAGGACAGGGGGTCCCAATCAGCCCCAGCATTTT. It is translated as CASRTGGPNQPQHF.

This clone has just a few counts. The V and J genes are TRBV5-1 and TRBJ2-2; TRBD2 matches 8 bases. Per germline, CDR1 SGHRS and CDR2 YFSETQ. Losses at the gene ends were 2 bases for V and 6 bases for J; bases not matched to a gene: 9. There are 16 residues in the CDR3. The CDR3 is CASSFSGLAFPGELFF. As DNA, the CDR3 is TGCGCCAGCAGCTTCAGCGGACTAGCTTTCCCCGGGGAGCTGTTTTTT.

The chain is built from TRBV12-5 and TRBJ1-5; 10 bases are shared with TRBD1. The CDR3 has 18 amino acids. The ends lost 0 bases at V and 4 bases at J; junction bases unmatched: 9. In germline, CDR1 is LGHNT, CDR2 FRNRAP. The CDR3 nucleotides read TGTGCTAGTGGTTTGGTATCCCCCGGGACAGGGGAAAATCAGCCCCAGCATTTT. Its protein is CASGLVSPGTGENQPQHF.

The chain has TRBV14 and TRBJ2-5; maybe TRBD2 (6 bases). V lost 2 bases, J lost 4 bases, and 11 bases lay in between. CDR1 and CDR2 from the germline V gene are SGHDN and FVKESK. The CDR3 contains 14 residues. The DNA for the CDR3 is TGTGCCAGCAGCCAACCCCGGGACTCAGAGACCCAGTACTTC. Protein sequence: CASSQPRDSETQYF.

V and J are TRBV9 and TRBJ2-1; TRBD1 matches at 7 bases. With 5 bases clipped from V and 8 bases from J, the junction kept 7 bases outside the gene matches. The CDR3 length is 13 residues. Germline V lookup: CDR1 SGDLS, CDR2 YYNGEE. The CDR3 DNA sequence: TGTGCCAGCAGGCGGACAGGTAGCGATGAGCAGTTCTTC. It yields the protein CASRRTGSDEQFF.

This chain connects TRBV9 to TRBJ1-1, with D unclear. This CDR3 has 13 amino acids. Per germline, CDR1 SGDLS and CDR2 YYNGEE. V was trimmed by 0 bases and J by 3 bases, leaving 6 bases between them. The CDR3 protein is CASSVGRDTEAFF. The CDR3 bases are TGTGCCAGCAGCGTAGGGAGGGACACTGAAGCTTTCTTT. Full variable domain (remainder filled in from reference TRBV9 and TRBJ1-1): DSGVTQTPKHLITATGQRVTLRCSPRSGDLSVYWYQQSLDQGLQFLIQYYNGEERAKGNILERFSAQQFPDLHSELNLSSLELGDSALYFCASSVGRDTEAFFGQGTRLTVV.

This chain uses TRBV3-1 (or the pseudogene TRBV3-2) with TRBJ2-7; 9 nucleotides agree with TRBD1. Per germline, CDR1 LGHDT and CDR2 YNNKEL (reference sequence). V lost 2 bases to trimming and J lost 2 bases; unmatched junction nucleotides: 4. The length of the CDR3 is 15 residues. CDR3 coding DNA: TGTGCCAGCAGCCAATCCGGACAGGGGACCTACGAGCAGTACTTC. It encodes CASSQSGQGTYEQYF.

The CDR3 nucleotides read TGTGCCAGCAGTTTAGGGCAGGGTGGTGGCTACACCTTC. It encodes CASSLGQGGGYTF. The genes are TRBV12-3 or TRBV12-4 and TRBJ1-2, with D possibly matching TRBD1 (5 bases). V gave up 1 base and J gave up 7 bases, with 10 bases separating them. CDR3 length: 13 amino acids.

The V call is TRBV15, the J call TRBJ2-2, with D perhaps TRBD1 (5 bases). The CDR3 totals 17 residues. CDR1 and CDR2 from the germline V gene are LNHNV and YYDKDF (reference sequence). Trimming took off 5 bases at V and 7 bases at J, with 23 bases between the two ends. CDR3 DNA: TGTGCCACCAGCGAAGACAGTCAGTACGGTTCCGTCGGGGAGCTGTTTTTT. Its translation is CATSEDSQYGSVGELFF.

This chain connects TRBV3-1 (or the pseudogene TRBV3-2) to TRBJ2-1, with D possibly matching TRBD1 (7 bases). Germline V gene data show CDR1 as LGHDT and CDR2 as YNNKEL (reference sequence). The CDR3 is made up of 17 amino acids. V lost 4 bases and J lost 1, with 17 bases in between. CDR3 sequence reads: CASSPDQAGGSYNEQFF. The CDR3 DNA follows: TGTGCCAGCAGCCCGGATCAAGCAGGGGGGTCCTACAATGAGCAGTTCTTC.

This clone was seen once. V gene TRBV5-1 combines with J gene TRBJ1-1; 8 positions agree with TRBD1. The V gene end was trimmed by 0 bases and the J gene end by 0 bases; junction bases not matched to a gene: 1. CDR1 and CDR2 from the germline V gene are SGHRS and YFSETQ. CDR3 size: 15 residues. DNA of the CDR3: TGCGCCAGCAGCTTGGGGACAGGGATGAACACTGAAGCTTTCTTT. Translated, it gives CASSLGTGMNTEAFF.

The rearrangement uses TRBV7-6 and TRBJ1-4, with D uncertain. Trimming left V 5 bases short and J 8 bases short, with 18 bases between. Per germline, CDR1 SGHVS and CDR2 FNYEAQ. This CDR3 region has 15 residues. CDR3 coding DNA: TGTGCCAGCAGCCTATACGGAGGGCTCGGAGAAAAACTGTTTTTT. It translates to CASSLYGGLGEKLFF.

For the CDR3, the DNA is TGTGCCACGTCGACACGGGGGAACACCGGGGAGCTGTTTTTT. Translation gives CATSTRGNTGELFF. The chain uses TRBV15 and TRBJ2-2, with D perhaps TRBD2 (5 bases). Per germline, CDR1 LNHNV and CDR2 YYDKDF (reference sequence). V shed 9 bases and J shed 1 base, with 12 bases lying between them. CDR3 length equals 14 residues.

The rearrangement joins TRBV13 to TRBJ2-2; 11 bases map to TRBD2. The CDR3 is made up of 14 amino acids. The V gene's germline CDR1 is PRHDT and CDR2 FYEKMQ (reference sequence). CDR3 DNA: TGTGCTAGCGGGACTAGCGGCAGTAGGGTGGAGCTGTTTTTT. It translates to CASGTSGSRVELFF.

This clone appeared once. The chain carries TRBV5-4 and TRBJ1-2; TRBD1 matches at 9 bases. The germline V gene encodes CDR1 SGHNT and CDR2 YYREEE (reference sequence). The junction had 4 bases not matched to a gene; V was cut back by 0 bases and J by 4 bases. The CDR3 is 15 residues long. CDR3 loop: CASSLDRGPAYGYTF. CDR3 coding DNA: TGTGCCAGCAGCTTGGACAGGGGGCCCGCCTATGGCTACACCTTC.

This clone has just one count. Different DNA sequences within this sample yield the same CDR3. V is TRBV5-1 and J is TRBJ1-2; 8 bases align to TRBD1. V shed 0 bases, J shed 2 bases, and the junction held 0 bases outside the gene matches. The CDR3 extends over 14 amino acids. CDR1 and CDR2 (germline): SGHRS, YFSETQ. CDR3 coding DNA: TGCGCCAGCAGCTTGGGACAGGGGAACTATGGCTACACCTTC. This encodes CASSLGQGNYGYTF.

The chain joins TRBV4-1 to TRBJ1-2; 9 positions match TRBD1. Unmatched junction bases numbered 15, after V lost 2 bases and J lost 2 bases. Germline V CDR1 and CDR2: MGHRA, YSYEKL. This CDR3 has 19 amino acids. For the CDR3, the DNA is TGCGCCAGCAGCCAAAGAACCGGGACAGGGTCCCGAGAAAACTATGGCTACACCTTC. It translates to CASSQRTGTGSRENYGYTF.

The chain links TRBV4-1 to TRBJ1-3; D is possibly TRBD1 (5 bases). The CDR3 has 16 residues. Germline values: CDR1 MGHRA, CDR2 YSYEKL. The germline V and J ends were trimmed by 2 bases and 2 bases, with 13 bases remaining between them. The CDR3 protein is CASSQLDTAPGNTIYF. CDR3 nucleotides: TGCGCCAGCAGCCAACTGGACACCGCGCCTGGAAACACCATATATTTT.

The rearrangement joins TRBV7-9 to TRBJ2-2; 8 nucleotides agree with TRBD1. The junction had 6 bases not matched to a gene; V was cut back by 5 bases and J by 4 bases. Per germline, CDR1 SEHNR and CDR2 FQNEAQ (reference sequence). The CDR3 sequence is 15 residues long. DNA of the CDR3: TGTGCCAGCAGCGGACAGGGTGGTGTCACCGGGGAGCTGTTTTTT. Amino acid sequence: CASSGQGGVTGELFF.

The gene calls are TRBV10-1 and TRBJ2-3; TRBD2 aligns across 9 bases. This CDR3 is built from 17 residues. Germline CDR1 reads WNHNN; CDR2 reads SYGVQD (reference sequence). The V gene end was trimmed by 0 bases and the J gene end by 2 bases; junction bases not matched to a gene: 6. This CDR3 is CASSESGAGGDTDTQYF. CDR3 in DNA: TGCGCCAGCAGTGAGTCGGGAGCGGGGGGTGACACAGATACGCAGTATTTT.

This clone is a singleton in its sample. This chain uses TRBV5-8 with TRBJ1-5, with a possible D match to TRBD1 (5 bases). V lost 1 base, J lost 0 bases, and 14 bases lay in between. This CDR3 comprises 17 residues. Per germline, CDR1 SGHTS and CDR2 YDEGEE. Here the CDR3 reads CASSLHIRGYSNQPQHF. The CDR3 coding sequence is TGTGCCAGCAGCTTGCATATAAGGGGTTATAGCAATCAGCCCCAGCATTTT.

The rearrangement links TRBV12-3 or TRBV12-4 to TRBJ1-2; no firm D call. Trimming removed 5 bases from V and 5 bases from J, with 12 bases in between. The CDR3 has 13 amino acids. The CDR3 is CASSPPGFYGYTF. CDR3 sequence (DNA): TGTGCCAGCAGTCCCCCGGGTTTTTATGGCTACACCTTC.